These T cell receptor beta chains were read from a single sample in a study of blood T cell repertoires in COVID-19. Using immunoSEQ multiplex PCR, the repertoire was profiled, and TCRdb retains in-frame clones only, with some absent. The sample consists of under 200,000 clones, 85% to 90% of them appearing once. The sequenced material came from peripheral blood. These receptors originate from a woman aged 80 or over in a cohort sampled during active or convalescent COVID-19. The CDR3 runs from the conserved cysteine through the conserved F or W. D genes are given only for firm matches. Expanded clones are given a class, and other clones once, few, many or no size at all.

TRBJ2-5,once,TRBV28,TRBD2,TGTGCCAGCAGTCGGGGACTAGTGTTCCAAGAGACCCAGTACTTC,CASSRGLVFQETQYF
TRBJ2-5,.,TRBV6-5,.,TGTGCCAGCAGTTACTCGGGGGGCCAAGAGACCCAGTACTTC,CASSYSGGQETQYF
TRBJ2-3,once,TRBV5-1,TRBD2,TGCGCCAGCATGCGGGGGGGAAGCACAGATACGCAGTATTTT,CASMRGGSTDTQYF
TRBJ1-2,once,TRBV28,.,TGTGCCAGCAGTCCGGGGTCGAGGGACTATGGCTACACCTTC,CASSPGSRDYGYTF
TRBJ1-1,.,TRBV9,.,TGTGCCAGCAGCGTGGACATTTTCACTGAAGCTTTCTTT,CASSVDIFTEAFF
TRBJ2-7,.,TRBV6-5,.,TGTGCCAGCCGAACAGGGCCGGAGCCCTCCTACGAGCAGTACTTC,CASRTGPEPSYEQYF
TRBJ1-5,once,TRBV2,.,TGTGCCAGCAGCCCCCGCGCGGGTACAGCAAATAGCAATCAGCCCCAGCATTTT,CASSPRAGTANSNQPQHF
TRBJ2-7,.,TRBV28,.,TGTGCCAGCAGTCGGTTCTACGAGCAGTACTTC,CASSRFYEQYF
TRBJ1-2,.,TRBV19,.,TGTGCCAGTAGTATGAGGGGGTTTGAAGCTAACTATGGCTACACCTTC,CASSMRGFEANYGYTF
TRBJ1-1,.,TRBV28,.,TGTGCCAGCTGGTTGAATAACATGAACACTGAAGCTTTCTTT,CASWLNNMNTEAFF
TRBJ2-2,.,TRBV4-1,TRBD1,TGCGCCAGCAGCCGGACAGGATCGAACACCGGGGAGCTGTTTTTT,CASSRTGSNTGELFF
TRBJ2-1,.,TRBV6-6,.,TGTGCCAGCCGCACAGGTAGTGAGCAGTTCTTC,CASRTGSEQFF
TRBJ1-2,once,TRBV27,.,TGTGCCAGCAGTTTATATCGGGAGAGTGGCTACACCTTC,CASSLYRESGYTF